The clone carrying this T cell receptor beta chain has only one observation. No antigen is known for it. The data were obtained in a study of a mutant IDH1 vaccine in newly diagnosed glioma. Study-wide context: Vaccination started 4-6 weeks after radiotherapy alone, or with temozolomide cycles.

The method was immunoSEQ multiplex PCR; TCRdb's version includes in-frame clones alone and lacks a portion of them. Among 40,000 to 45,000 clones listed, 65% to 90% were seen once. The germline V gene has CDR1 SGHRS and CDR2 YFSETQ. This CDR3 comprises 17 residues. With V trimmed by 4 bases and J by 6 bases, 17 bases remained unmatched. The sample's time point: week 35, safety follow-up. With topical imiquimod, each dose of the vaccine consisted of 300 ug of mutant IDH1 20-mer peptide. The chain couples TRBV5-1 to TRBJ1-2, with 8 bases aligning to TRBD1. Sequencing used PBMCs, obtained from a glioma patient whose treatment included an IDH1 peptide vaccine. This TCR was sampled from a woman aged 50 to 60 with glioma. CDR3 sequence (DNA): TGCGCCAGCAGCCCAGGGACAGGTGGGTCCCTCAACAATGGCTACACCTTC. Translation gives CASSPGTGGSLNNGYTF.